Presented here are 8 T cell receptor beta chains from one specimen sequenced in a study of blood T cell repertoires in COVID-19. The table came from immunoSEQ multiplex PCR; TCRdb's copy has only in-frame clones and leaves some out. Counted here are under 170,000 clones, about 80% occurring once; the ten biggest clones make up less than 2.5%. Sequencing input: peripheral blood. Receptors originate from a man in his sixties or seventies with acute or convalescent COVID-19.

The genes are TRBV5-6 and TRBJ1-2, with TRBD1 matching 7 bases. The CDR3 totals 16 residues. Germline CDR1 reads SGHDT; CDR2 reads YYEEEE. Trimming took 0 bases from V and 4 from J; bases not matched to a gene: 9. As DNA, the CDR3 is TGTGCCAGCAGCTTGGCAGGGGGGACAGAGGTCTATGGCTACACCTTC. This codes for CASSLAGGTEVYGYTF. The full variable domain, its missing parts supplied by reference TRBV5-6 and TRBJ1-2, is DAGVTQSPTHLIKTRGQQVTLRCSPKSGHDTVSWYQQALGQGPQFIFQYYEEEERQRGNFPDRFSGHQFPNYSSELNVNALLLGDSALYLCASSLAGGTEVYGYTFGSGTRLTVV.

The chain links TRBV7-3 to TRBJ1-3; TRBD1 matches 10 bases. With V trimmed by 2 bases and J by 4 bases, 2 bases remained unmatched. Germline loops: CDR1 SGHTA, CDR2 FQGTGA. The CDR3 runs to 15 residues. The CDR3 sequence is CASSLGTGVGNTIYF. The DNA of the CDR3 is TGTGCCAGCAGCTTAGGGACAGGGGTCGGAAACACCATATATTTT.

The rearrangement joins TRBV6-5 to TRBJ1-2, with D hard to call. This CDR3 has 14 amino acids. V lost 7 bases to trimming and J lost 4 bases, with 16 bases between them. CDR1 MNHEY and CDR2 SVGAGI come from the germline V gene. The CDR3 here is CASNPEGQAYGYTF. The CDR3 region has the DNA TGTGCCAGCAACCCTGAGGGCCAGGCCTATGGCTACACCTTC.

V usage is TRBV28 and J usage is TRBJ2-3; 8 nucleotides align to TRBD2. The J segment lost 0 bases and the V segment lost 6 bases, leaving 5 bases of the junction unmatched. The germline V gene has CDR1 MDHEN and CDR2 SYDVKM. The CDR3 is 15 amino acids. CDR3 sequence (DNA): TGTGCCAGCAGGGAAGCGGGGGCCAGCACAGATACGCAGTATTTT. Translating gives CASREAGASTDTQYF.

The chain carries TRBV11-2 and TRBJ2-7; 8 bases match TRBD2. The V and J ends lost 1 base and 5 bases, in that order; junction bases with no gene match: 10. This CDR3 contains 16 residues. The germline V gene has CDR1 SGHAT and CDR2 FQNNGV. CDR3 sequence (DNA): TGTGCCAGCAGCTTAGCGGGAGGGGAGAGCCTCCACGAGCAGTACTTC. Its translation: CASSLAGGESLHEQYF.

The CDR3: CASSPLGRGGGELFF. The CDR3 coding sequence is TGTGCCAGCAGCCCCTTGGGCAGGGGCGGCGGGGAGCTGTTTTTT. The V gene is TRBV7-3, the J gene TRBJ2-2, with a possible D match to TRBD1 (6 bases). The V and J ends lost 5 bases and 7 bases respectively, with 17 bases between them. The CDR3 has 15 amino acids. Germline V gene data show CDR1 as SGHTA and CDR2 as FQGTGA.

The V gene is TRBV6-1, the J gene TRBJ1-4, with D perhaps TRBD1 (5 bases). In germline, CDR1 is MNHNS, CDR2 SASEGT. V was trimmed by 2 bases and J by 3 bases, leaving 10 bases between them. This CDR3 spans 15 amino acids. The CDR3 reads CASSERQFANEKLFF. The CDR3 DNA is TGTGCCAGCAGTGAAAGACAGTTTGCTAATGAAAAACTGTTTTTT.

This chain joins TRBV6-6 and TRBJ1-1; 9 positions agree with TRBD1. V gave up 7 bases and J gave up 3 bases; unmatched junction bases: 12. The germline V gene has CDR1 MNHNY and CDR2 SVGAGI (reference sequence). The CDR3 length is 16 residues. The CDR3 here is CASKEGTGTSHTEAFF. In DNA, the CDR3 is TGTGCCAGCAAAGAGGGGACAGGGACGTCGCACACTGAAGCTTTCTTT.